The 31 T cell receptor beta chains presented below share a single source sample, sequenced in a study of graft-versus-host responses after intestinal transplantation. No antigen has been identified for these receptors. Clones were sequenced by immunoSEQ multiplex PCR, and TCRdb holds only the in-frame ones, with some missing. Of around 45,000 clones in the sample, about nine tenths were seen once. Sample: unstimulated CD4+ T cells sorted from spleen or lymph node cells, taken before transplant. Receptors originate from a human donor who was the organ donor for an intestinal transplant.

This chain joins TRBV7-2 and TRBJ2-1; D may correspond to TRBD1 or TRBD2 (5 bases each). The CDR3 length is 13 residues. The V gene lost 3 bases and the J gene lost 12 bases, with 15 bases spanning the gap. The germline V gene encodes CDR1 SGHTA and CDR2 FQGNSA. The CDR3 spells CASSFPGRPMQFF. In nucleotides, the CDR3 is TGTGCCAGCAGCTTTCCGGGGCGTCCAATGCAGTTCTTC.

V gene TRBV4-1 combines with J gene TRBJ2-3; tentatively, D is TRBD2 (6 bases). This CDR3 is 16 amino acids long. In germline, CDR1 is MGHRA, CDR2 YSYEKL. Trimming stripped 0 bases from V and 2 bases from J, with 12 bases between. Here the CDR3 reads CASSQDGGRFTDTQYF. CDR3 coding DNA: TGCGCCAGCAGCCAAGATGGGGGGAGGTTCACAGATACGCAGTATTTT.

This chain joins TRBV28 and TRBJ1-1; 7 bases are a match to TRBD1. Looked up from germline, CDR1 is MDHEN and CDR2 is SYDVKM. V lost 6 bases, J lost 1 base, and 8 bases stayed unmatched. The CDR3 runs to 15 residues. CDR3 sequence (DNA): TGTGCCAGCAGCCCCGGGACAGTAGGGAACACTGAAGCTTTCTTT. Its translation: CASSPGTVGNTEAFF.

The chain joins TRBV4-2 to TRBJ1-5; D may be TRBD1 (6 bases). Between the trimmed V and J ends, which lost 2 bases and 0 bases, there was a span of 26 bases. The germline CDR1 and CDR2 sequences are LGHNA and YNFKEQ. The CDR3 sequence is 21 residues long. The CDR3 loop reads CASSQRINANRGDYSNQPQHF. The CDR3, as DNA: TGTGCCAGCAGCCAACGTATTAATGCGAATAGGGGGGATTATAGCAATCAGCCCCAGCATTTT.

This rearrangement joins TRBV10-3 to TRBJ1-3; 7 bases fit TRBD1. This CDR3 has 14 amino acids. The J segment lost 0 bases and the V segment lost 5 bases, leaving 1 base of the junction unmatched. Germline values: CDR1 ENHRY, CDR2 SYGVKD. CDR3 DNA sequence: TGTGCCATCAGTTGGGACAGCTCTGGAAACACCATATATTTT. Protein product: CAISWDSSGNTIYF.

The chain recombines TRBV30 with TRBJ2-3; D perhaps matches TRBD1 (7 bases). The CDR3 sequence is 12 residues long. V lost 8 bases to trimming and J lost 8 bases, with 17 bases between them. From germline, CDR1 is GTSNPN and CDR2 SVGIG (reference sequence). Here the CDR3 reads CAGGRPGGTQYF. The DNA for the CDR3 is TGTGCCGGGGGGCGGCCAGGGGGTACGCAGTATTTT.

The CDR3 here is CASSLTSGSEQFF. For the CDR3, the DNA is TGCGCCAGCAGCTTGACTAGCGGGAGTGAGCAGTTCTTC. This chain links TRBV5-1 with TRBJ2-1; 11 nucleotides align to TRBD2. This CDR3 has 13 residues. CDR1 and CDR2 (germline): SGHRS, YFSETQ. J was trimmed by 9 bases and V by 1 base; bases with no gene match: 0.

The chain couples TRBV12-5 to TRBJ2-1; D uncertain. V lost 7 bases and J 4 bases, leaving 11 bases between the germline ends. Per germline, CDR1 LGHNT and CDR2 FRNRAP. This CDR3 spans 13 amino acids. DNA for the CDR3: TGTGCTAGTGCTCAATTTGGGTACAATGAGCAGTTCTTC. Its translation is CASAQFGYNEQFF.

The gene calls are TRBV18 and TRBJ2-5, with 7 nucleotides matching TRBD2. CDR3 length: 15 residues. Trimming removed 3 bases from V and 0 bases from J; junction bases left unmatched: 4. CDR1 and CDR2 from the germline V gene are KGHSH and LQKENI. The CDR3 loop is CASSPMRGNQETQYF. In DNA form, the CDR3 reads TGTGCCAGCTCACCCATGCGGGGGAACCAAGAGACCCAGTACTTC. The full variable domain, with the rest looked up from reference TRBV18 and TRBJ2-5, is NAGVMQNPRHLVRRRGQEARLRCSPMKGHSHVYWYRQLPEEGLKFMVYLQKENIIDESGMPKERFSAEFPKEGPSILRIQQVVRGDSAAYFCASSPMRGNQETQYFGPGTRLLVL.

V and J are TRBV28 and TRBJ2-2; D is perhaps TRBD1 or TRBD2 (5 bases each). CDR1 MDHEN and CDR2 SYDVKM come from the germline V gene. There are 15 residues in the CDR3. V was clipped by 5 bases and J by 6 bases, with 16 bases between them. For the CDR3, the DNA is TGTGCCAGCAGTACCGGGACCAAATTAGCCGGGGAGCTGTTTTTT. This gives the protein CASSTGTKLAGELFF.

The chain combines TRBV6-5 with TRBJ1-4, with TRBD1 as a possible D gene (5 bases). Germline-derived CDR1 and CDR2 are MNHEY and SVGAGI. V lost 5 bases and J 8 bases, leaving 15 bases between the germline ends. The CDR3 has 14 residues. This CDR3 is CASSLGGVQEKLFF. CDR3 in DNA: TGTGCCAGCAGTCTCGGGGGGGTACAGGAAAAACTGTTTTTT.

The chain joins TRBV6-6 to TRBJ2-3; 7 nucleotides agree with TRBD2. The CDR3 has 15 residues. The trim removed 0 bases at V and 5 bases at J, leaving 5 bases unmatched. Germline V gene sequence: CDR1 MNHNY, CDR2 SVGAGI (reference sequence). CDR3 sequence: CASSYSSQRGDTQYF. The CDR3 bases are TGTGCCAGCAGTTACTCGTCCCAGCGGGGAGATACGCAGTATTTT.

The V gene is TRBV4-3, the J gene TRBJ1-1; D is unclear. Between the trimmed V and J ends, which lost 0 bases and 9 bases, there was a span of 11 bases. The CDR3 is 13 amino acids. Germline CDR1 and CDR2: LGHNA and YSLEER. DNA for the CDR3: TGCGCCAGCAGCCAAGAAAGACATTCCAAAGCTTTCTTT. Its translation is CASSQERHSKAFF.

The chain links TRBV6-5 to TRBJ2-5, with D hard to call. The end of the DNA is better explained by TRBJ2-7, so the J call may be wrong. The V gene's germline CDR1 is MNHEY and CDR2 SVGAGI. The CDR3 covers 11 residues. The chain's CDR3 is CASSPLYEQYF. CDR3 DNA: TGTGCCAGCAGTCCACTCTACGAGCAGTACTTC.

The chain employs TRBV11-2 and TRBJ2-2; D gene unclear. The CDR3 sequence is 15 residues long. Trimming cost V 5 bases and J 0 bases, with 10 bases left between them. Germline-derived CDR1 and CDR2 are SGHAT and FQNNGV. The CDR3 sequence is CASSPNRANTGELFF. In DNA form, the CDR3 reads TGTGCCAGCAGCCCTAACCGGGCGAACACCGGGGAGCTGTTTTTT. Full variable domain (rest looked up from reference TRBV11-2 and TRBJ2-2): EAGVAQSPRYKIIEKRQSVAFWCNPISGHATLYWYQQILGQGPKLLIQFQNNGVVDDSQLPKDRFSAERLKGVDSTLKIQPAKLEDSAVYLCASSPNRANTGELFFGEGSRLTVL.

The chain employs TRBV6-4 and TRBJ2-3; 7 bases are a match to TRBD2. Germline CDR1 MRHNA, CDR2 SNTAGT. Trimming took 3 bases from V and 4 from J; bases not matched to a gene: 4. The CDR3 contains 14 residues. CDR3 nucleotides: TGTGCCAGCAGTGAAGTAGCGGGTTCAGATACGCAGTATTTT. Translation gives CASSEVAGSDTQYF.

The chain uses TRBV4-1 and TRBJ2-3; 9 bases are shared with TRBD2. The CDR3 is 17 amino acids. Germline V gene lookup returns CDR1 MGHRA and CDR2 YSYEKL. V shed 0 bases, J shed 2 bases, and the junction held 6 bases outside the gene matches. The CDR3 loop is CASSQDRASGNTDTQYF. Here the CDR3 DNA reads TGCGCCAGCAGCCAAGACCGGGCTAGCGGGAACACAGATACGCAGTATTTT.

The V gene is TRBV27, the J gene TRBJ2-4, with 9 bases identical to TRBD1. The V segment lost 6 bases and the J segment 6 bases; nucleotides outside the gene matches: 6. The CDR3 totals 14 residues. Germline V CDR1 and CDR2: MNHEY, SMNVEV (reference sequence). As DNA, the CDR3 is TGTGCCAGCAGCAGGACAGGGGCGACAAACATTCAGTACTTC. Encoded protein: CASSRTGATNIQYF.

The chain uses TRBV11-2 and TRBJ2-5; D could derive from TRBD1 or TRBD2 (5 bases each). Germline V CDR1 and CDR2: SGHAT, FQNNGV. The CDR3 is 17 amino acids. Trimming left V 5 bases short and J 1 base short, with 20 bases between. The chain's CDR3 is CASSGHPQRWRQETQYF. The CDR3 DNA reads as TGTGCCAGCAGCGGACACCCGCAGCGGTGGCGCCAAGAGACCCAGTACTTC.

The chain has TRBV9 and TRBJ2-3; tentative D call: TRBD1 (6 bases). The ends were cut back, 1 base at V and 4 bases at J, with 16 bases in the middle. The CDR3 totals 16 residues. Germline CDR1 reads SGDLS; CDR2 reads YYNGEE. This CDR3 is CASSVRKTGPPDTQYF. As DNA, the CDR3 is TGTGCCAGCAGCGTACGGAAGACAGGCCCCCCAGATACGCAGTATTTT.

On this clone: The junction differs from germline at one of its ends, possibly a read error. The chain links TRBV6-4 to TRBJ2-5; D uncertain. CDR1 and CDR2 from the germline V gene are MRHNA and SNTAGT. There are 9 residues in the CDR3. As DNA, the CDR3 is TGTGCCAGACAAGAGATCCAGTACTTC. Translated: CARQEIQYF.

This clone was detected once. The V gene is TRBV6-5, the J gene TRBJ1-1; 10 bases agree with TRBD1. The trim removed 3 bases at V and 0 bases at J, leaving 4 bases unmatched. CDR1 MNHEY and CDR2 SVGAGI come from the germline V gene. The CDR3 sequence is 16 residues long. CDR3 sequence (DNA): TGTGCCAGCAGTTATGGACAGGGGGGAATGAACACTGAAGCTTTCTTT. It is translated as CASSYGQGGMNTEAFF.

This sequence joins TRBV18 and TRBJ2-3; no clear D gene. The V gene's germline CDR1 is KGHSH and CDR2 LQKENI. The CDR3 is 13 residues long. Trimming took off 5 bases at V and 1 base at J, with 7 bases between the two ends. CDR3 protein: CASSERGTDTQYF. The CDR3 DNA is TGTGCCAGCTCAGAACGAGGCACAGATACGCAGTATTTT.

In its sample, this clone was seen once. This rearrangement joins TRBV27 to TRBJ1-2; D possibly corresponds to TRBD1 (6 bases). The V gene's germline CDR1 is MNHEY and CDR2 SMNVEV (reference sequence). The CDR3 is made up of 15 amino acids. V was pared by 5 bases and J by 0 bases, with 13 bases between. The CDR3 bases are TGTGCCAGCAGTGCCGACAGGTTAACTAACTATGGCTACACCTTC. This gives the protein CASSADRLTNYGYTF.

The CDR3 DNA reads TGCGCCAGCGGGAGGGCAGGGAGTAGATCTGGGGCCAACGTCCTGACTTTC. Translated, it gives CASGRAGSRSGANVLTF. The chain uses TRBV5-1 and TRBJ2-6; 7 nucleotides agree with TRBD2. This CDR3 contains 17 residues. Germline trimming cut 7 bases from V and 1 base from J; bases unmatched to any gene: 11. From germline, CDR1 is SGHRS and CDR2 YFSETQ.

This clone was seen a single time. The CDR3 region has the DNA TGTGCCAGCGGAAACAGGGGGCTGTACGAGCAGTACTTC. Protein product: CASGNRGLYEQYF. The chain employs TRBV6-1 and TRBJ2-7; TRBD1 matches at 9 bases. In germline, CDR1 is MNHNS, CDR2 SASEGT. Unmatched junction bases numbered 6, after V lost 8 bases and J lost 4 bases. The CDR3 has 13 residues.

The chain carries TRBV21-1 and TRBJ1-1. TRBV21-1 is flagged as a pseudogene. The CDR3 is made up of 18 amino acids. Here the CDR3 DNA reads TGTGCCAGCAGCAAAGTTTGTATTGAGGCCAAAATGAACACTGAAGCTTTCTTT. Its translation: CASSKVCIEAKMNTEAFF.

The chain has TRBV5-1 and TRBJ2-7; D gene uncertain. The germline V and J ends were trimmed by 1 base and 3 bases, with 8 bases remaining between them. The CDR3 is 13 amino acids. Germline V CDR1 and CDR2: SGHRS, YFSETQ. The CDR3 sequence is CASSLLGNYEQYF. For the CDR3, the DNA is TGCGCCAGCAGCTTGTTAGGGAACTACGAGCAGTACTTC.

The chain has TRBV9 and TRBJ2-3; TRBD2 matches 7 bases. The V and J ends lost 3 bases and 5 bases, in that order; junction bases with no gene match: 15. There are 17 residues in the CDR3. CDR1 is SGDLS, CDR2 YYNGEE, per germline. Here the CDR3 reads CASSDWVLTSDRDTQYF. CDR3 DNA: TGTGCCAGCAGCGATTGGGTTTTAACTAGCGATAGAGATACGCAGTATTTT. Full variable domain (rest looked up from reference TRBV9 and TRBJ2-3): DSGVTQTPKHLITATGQRVTLRCSPRSGDLSVYWYQQSLDQGLQFLIQYYNGEERAKGNILERFSAQQFPDLHSELNLSSLELGDSALYFCASSDWVLTSDRDTQYFGPGTRLTVL.

About this clone itself: The junction does not match germline at one end; this may be a read error. This chain uses TRBV7-7 with TRBJ2-5, with D possibly being TRBD2 (5 bases). The CDR3 totals 14 residues. Germline CDR1 and CDR2: SSHAT and FNYEAQ (reference sequence). CDR3: CASSLARAGGTQYF. The CDR3, as DNA: TGTGCTAGCAGCTTAGCGCGGGCAGGCGGGACCCAGTACTTC.

The CDR3 reads CASSYRTSGANEQFF. CDR3 nucleotides: TGTGCCAGCAGCTACCGGACTAGCGGGGCTAATGAGCAGTTCTTC. The rearrangement joins TRBV7-2 to TRBJ2-1; 12 bases are a match to TRBD2. The V segment lost 4 bases and the J segment 7 bases; nucleotides outside the gene matches: 5. The CDR3 runs to 15 residues. CDR1 and CDR2 from the germline V gene are SGHTA and FQGNSA. Full variable domain (rest looked up from reference TRBV7-2 and TRBJ2-1): GAGVSQSPSNKVTEKGKDVELRCDPISGHTALYWYRQSLGQGLEFLIYFQGNSAPDKSGLPSDRFSAERTGGSVSTLTIQRTQQEDSAVYLCASSYRTSGANEQFFGPGTRLTVL.